The 15 T cell receptor beta chains below all came from one sample that was sequenced in a study of shared clonotypes between healthy human individuals. TCRdb's table, derived via immunoSEQ multiplex PCR, lists solely in-frame clones and lacks some. The data contain 900,000 to 1,200,000 clones, 75% to 80% of them seen just once; the ten biggest clones take up roughly 0.62%. The sequencing input was memory CD4+ T cells from PBMCs. Subset indicated: CD45RA-negative fraction. All receptors come from a man between 18 and 29 years old in good health. Some clones in this sample may be carry-over from other donors' samples.

This clone was recorded a few times. This rearrangement joins TRBV11-2 to TRBJ2-7; 8 bases align to TRBD1. This CDR3 comprises 14 residues. In germline, CDR1 is SGHAT, CDR2 FQNNGV. After removal of 3 bases from V and 4 bases from J, the junction contained 5 bases not matched to a gene. The CDR3 spells CASSFSTGEYEQYF. The DNA of the CDR3 is TGTGCCAGCAGCTTTTCGACAGGGGAATACGAGCAGTACTTC. Together with reference TRBV11-2 and TRBJ2-7, the CDR3 gives the full variable domain: EAGVAQSPRYKIIEKRQSVAFWCNPISGHATLYWYQQILGQGPKLLIQFQNNGVVDDSQLPKDRFSAERLKGVDSTLKIQPAKLEDSAVYLCASSFSTGEYEQYFGPGTRLTVT.

The rearrangement joins TRBV5-1 to TRBJ1-2, with D hard to call. The V gene's germline CDR1 is SGHRS and CDR2 YFSETQ. Trimming removed 2 bases from V and 0 bases from J, with 8 bases in between. The CDR3 extends over 14 amino acids. CDR3: CASSFLTSNYGYTF. The CDR3 nucleotides are TGCGCCAGCAGCTTTCTGACATCTAACTATGGCTACACCTTC.

The chain joins TRBV5-1 to TRBJ2-3; D perhaps matches TRBD1 (5 bases). This CDR3 comprises 13 residues. Germline loops: CDR1 SGHRS, CDR2 YFSETQ. Trimming left V 3 bases short and J 0 bases short, with 5 bases between. CDR3 sequence reads: CASSWGSTDTQYF. The DNA for the CDR3 is TGCGCCAGCAGCTGGGGCAGCACAGATACGCAGTATTTT.

CDR3 region: CASSQVHLAGGGKNIQYF. The CDR3 DNA reads TGTGCCAGCAGCCAAGTACATCTAGCGGGAGGAGGAAAAAACATTCAGTACTTC. The genes are TRBV4-2 and TRBJ2-4; 11 bases line up with TRBD2. Looked up from germline, CDR1 is LGHNA and CDR2 is YNFKEQ. The CDR3 has 18 residues. V lost 1 base, J lost 4 bases, and 9 bases stayed unmatched.

The chain links TRBV7-3 to TRBJ2-3; D is perhaps TRBD1 (5 bases). Trimming removed 5 bases at V and 6 bases at J, with 15 bases between. CDR1 and CDR2 (germline): SGHTA, FQGTGA. This CDR3 has 14 amino acids. CDR3 in DNA: TGTGCCAGCAGCCCCCTGGCCAGGGATGATACGCAGTATTTT. It translates to CASSPLARDDTQYF.

V is TRBV5-1 and J is TRBJ1-4; the D gene is possibly TRBD1 (6 bases). Trimming removed 0 bases from V and 5 bases from J, with 11 bases in between. This CDR3 contains 15 residues. Germline CDR1 SGHRS, CDR2 YFSETQ. The CDR3 region has the DNA TGCGCCAGCAGCTTGGGGCCAGGGGTCAATGAAAAACTGTTTTTT. This translates into CASSLGPGVNEKLFF.

The chain employs TRBV7-3 and TRBJ2-3, with 8 bases matching TRBD2. The CDR3 contains 15 residues. After removal of 2 bases from V and 4 bases from J, the junction contained 5 bases not matched to a gene. The germline V gene has CDR1 SGHTA and CDR2 FQGTGA. Written as DNA, the CDR3 is TGTGCCAGCAGCTTAGTCGCGGGAGGACCAGATACGCAGTATTTT. It specifies CASSLVAGGPDTQYF.

This clone was seen once. The V gene is TRBV6-1, the J gene TRBJ2-2, with D unclear. With 7 bases removed from V and 0 bases from J, the gap between germline ends came to 9 bases. In germline, CDR1 is MNHNS, CDR2 SASEGT. This CDR3 has 14 residues. The chain's CDR3 is CASKPHANTGELFF. The CDR3 bases are TGTGCCAGCAAGCCACACGCGAACACCGGGGAGCTGTTTTTT.

The gene calls are TRBV25-1 and TRBJ2-3; 7 bases align to TRBD2. Losses at the gene ends were 2 bases for V and 0 bases for J; bases not matched to a gene: 5. Germline CDR1 reads MGHDK; CDR2 reads SYGVNS. This CDR3 comprises 16 residues. The CDR3 nucleotides read TGTGCCAGCAGTGAAGGCTCGACTAGCAGCACAGATACGCAGTATTTT. This gives the protein CASSEGSTSSTDTQYF.

This clone has only one observation. V is TRBV6-6 and J is TRBJ2-5, with a weak D call TRBD2 (5 bases). The germline V gene encodes CDR1 MNHNY and CDR2 SVGAGI (reference sequence). V gave up 7 bases and J gave up 0 bases, with 15 bases separating them. The CDR3 runs 15 residues. CDR3 region: CASTSGRRYQETQYF. The CDR3 nucleotides are TGTGCCAGCACCAGCGGCAGAAGGTACCAAGAGACCCAGTACTTC.

The V gene is TRBV30, the J gene TRBJ2-3; D gene uncertain. V lost 3 bases and J lost 9, with 10 bases in between. The CDR3 consists of 11 residues. Germline lookup yields CDR1 GTSNPN and CDR2 SVGIG (reference sequence). CDR3 residues: CAWSLSVTQYF. The CDR3 DNA reads as TGTGCCTGGAGCCTCAGTGTAACGCAGTATTTT.

The V and J genes are TRBV6-6 and TRBJ2-7; 7 bases are shared with TRBD1. The J segment lost 5 bases and the V segment lost 4 bases, leaving 5 bases of the junction unmatched. Germline V gene lookup returns CDR1 MNHNY and CDR2 SVGAGI (reference sequence). This CDR3 has 13 residues. CDR3 nucleotides: TGTGCCAGCAGTTCAATAGACAGGGACGAGCAGTACTTC. Its protein is CASSSIDRDEQYF.

The chain links TRBV4-2 to TRBJ2-2; 7 bases map to TRBD1. The CDR3 is 19 residues long. Germline CDR1 LGHNA, CDR2 YNFKEQ. The ends lost 6 bases at V and 2 bases at J; junction bases unmatched: 18. Here the CDR3 reads CASSHKSSKGAENTGELFF. The DNA of the CDR3 is TGTGCCAGCAGTCATAAATCCTCGAAGGGGGCTGAAAACACCGGGGAGCTGTTTTTT.

This clone has just a few counts. For the CDR3, the DNA is TGTGCCAGCAGCGTAGAGGCCTTCTATGGCTACACCTTC. Translated: CASSVEAFYGYTF. The chain links TRBV9 to TRBJ1-2; D uncertain. The CDR3 contains 13 residues. Germline V CDR1 and CDR2: SGDLS, YYNGEE. V was clipped by 0 bases and J by 4 bases, with 7 bases between them.

In its sample, this clone was seen a few times. The chain recombines TRBV10-3 with TRBJ2-3, with D tentatively TRBD1 or TRBD2 (5 bases each). The CDR3 runs to 15 residues. Germline V gives CDR1 ENHRY, CDR2 SYGVKD. Trimming left V 6 bases short and J 2 bases short, with 15 bases between. The CDR3 here is CAIRTGTASTDTQYF. Here the CDR3 DNA reads TGTGCCATCAGGACCGGGACCGCCTCCACAGATACGCAGTATTTT.